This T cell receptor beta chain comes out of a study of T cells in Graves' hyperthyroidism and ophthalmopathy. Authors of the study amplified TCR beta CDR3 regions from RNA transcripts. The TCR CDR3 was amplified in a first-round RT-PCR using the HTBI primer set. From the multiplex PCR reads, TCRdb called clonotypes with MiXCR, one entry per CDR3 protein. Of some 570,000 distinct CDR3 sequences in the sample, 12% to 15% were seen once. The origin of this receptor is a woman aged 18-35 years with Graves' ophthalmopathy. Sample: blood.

CDR3 in DNA: TGCAGTGCTAGCCCTAGACTAGATTGGGACATTCAGTACTTC. Translation gives CSASPRLDWDIQYF. The chain employs TRBV20-1 and TRBJ2-4, with D perhaps TRBD2 (6 bases). Trimming pared 3 bases from V and 8 bases from J, leaving 17 bases between. Germline V gene sequence: CDR1 DFQATT, CDR2 SNEGSKA (reference sequence). CDR3 length: 14 residues.